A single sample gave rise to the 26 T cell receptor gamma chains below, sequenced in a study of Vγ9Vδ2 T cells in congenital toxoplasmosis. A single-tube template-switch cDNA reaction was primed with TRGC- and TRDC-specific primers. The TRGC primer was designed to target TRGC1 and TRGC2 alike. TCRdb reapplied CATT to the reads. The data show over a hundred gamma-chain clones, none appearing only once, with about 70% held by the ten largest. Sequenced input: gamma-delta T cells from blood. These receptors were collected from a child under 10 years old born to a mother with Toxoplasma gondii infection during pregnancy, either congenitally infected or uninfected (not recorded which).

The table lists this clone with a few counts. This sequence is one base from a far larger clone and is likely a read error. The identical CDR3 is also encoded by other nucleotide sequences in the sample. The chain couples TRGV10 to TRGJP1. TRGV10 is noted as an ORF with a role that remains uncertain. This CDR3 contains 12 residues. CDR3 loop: CAADTTGWFKIF. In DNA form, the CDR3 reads TGTGCTGCGGATACTACTGGTTGGTTCAAGATATTT.

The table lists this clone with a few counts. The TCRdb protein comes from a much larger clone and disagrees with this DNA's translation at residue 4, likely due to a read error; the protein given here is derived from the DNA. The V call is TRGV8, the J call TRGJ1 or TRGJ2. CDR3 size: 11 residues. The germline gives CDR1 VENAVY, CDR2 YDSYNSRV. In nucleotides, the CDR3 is TGTGCCACCTTGGATTTTTATAAGAAACTCTTT. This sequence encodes CATLDFYKKLF.

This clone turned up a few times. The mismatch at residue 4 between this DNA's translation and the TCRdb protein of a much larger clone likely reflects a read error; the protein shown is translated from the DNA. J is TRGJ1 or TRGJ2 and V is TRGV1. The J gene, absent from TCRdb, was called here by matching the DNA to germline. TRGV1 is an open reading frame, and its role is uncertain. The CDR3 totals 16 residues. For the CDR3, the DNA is TGTGCCACCCGGGACAGGCCCGGGCTACTTTATTATAAGAAACTCTTT. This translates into CATRDRPGLLYYKKLF.

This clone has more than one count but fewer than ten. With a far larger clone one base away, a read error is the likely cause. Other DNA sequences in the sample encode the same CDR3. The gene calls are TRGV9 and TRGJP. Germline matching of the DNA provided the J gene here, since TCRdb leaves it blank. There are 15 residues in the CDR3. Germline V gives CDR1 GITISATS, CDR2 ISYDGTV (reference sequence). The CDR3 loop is CALWEQELGKKIKVF. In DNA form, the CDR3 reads TGTGCCTTGTGGGAGCAAGAGTTAGGCAAAAAAATCAAGGTATTT.

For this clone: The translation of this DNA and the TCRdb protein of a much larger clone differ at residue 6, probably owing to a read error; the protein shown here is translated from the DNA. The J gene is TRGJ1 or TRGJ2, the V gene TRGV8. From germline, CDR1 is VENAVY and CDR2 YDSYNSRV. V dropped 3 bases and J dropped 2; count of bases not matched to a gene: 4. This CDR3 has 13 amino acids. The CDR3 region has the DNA TGTGCCACCTGGGATTCGCATTATTATAAGAAACTCTTT. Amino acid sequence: CATWDSHYYKKLF.

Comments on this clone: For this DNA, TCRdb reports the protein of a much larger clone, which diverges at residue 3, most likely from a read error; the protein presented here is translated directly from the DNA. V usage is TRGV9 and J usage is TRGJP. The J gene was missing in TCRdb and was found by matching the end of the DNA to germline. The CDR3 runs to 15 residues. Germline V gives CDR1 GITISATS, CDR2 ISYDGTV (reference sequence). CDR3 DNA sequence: TGTGCCTCGTGGGCCTCAGAGTTGGGCAAAAAAATCAAGGTATTT. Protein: CASWASELGKKIKVF.

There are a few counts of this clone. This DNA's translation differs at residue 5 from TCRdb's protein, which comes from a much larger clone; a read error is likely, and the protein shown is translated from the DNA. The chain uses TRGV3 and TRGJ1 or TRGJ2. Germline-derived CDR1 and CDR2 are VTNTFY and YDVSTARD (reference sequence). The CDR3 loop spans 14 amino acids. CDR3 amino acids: CATWERPGYYKKLF. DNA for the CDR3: TGTGCAACCTGGGAAAGGCCGGGGTATTATAAGAAACTCTTT.

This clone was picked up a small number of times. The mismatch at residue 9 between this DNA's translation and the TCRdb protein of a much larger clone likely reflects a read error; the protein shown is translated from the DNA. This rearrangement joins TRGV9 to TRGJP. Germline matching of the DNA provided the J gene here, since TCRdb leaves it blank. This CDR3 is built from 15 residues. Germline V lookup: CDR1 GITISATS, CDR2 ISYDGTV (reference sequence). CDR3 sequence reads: CALWEQELDKKIKVF. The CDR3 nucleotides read TGTGCCTTGTGGGAGCAAGAGTTGGACAAAAAAATCAAGGTATTT.

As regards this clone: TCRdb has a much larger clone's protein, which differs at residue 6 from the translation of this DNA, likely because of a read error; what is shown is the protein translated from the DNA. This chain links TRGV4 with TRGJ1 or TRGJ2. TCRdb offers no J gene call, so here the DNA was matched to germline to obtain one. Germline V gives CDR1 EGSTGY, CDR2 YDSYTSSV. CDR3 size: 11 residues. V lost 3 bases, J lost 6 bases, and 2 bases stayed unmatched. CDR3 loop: CATWDSYKKLF. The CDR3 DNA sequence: TGTGCCACCTGGGATAGTTATAAGAAACTCTTT.

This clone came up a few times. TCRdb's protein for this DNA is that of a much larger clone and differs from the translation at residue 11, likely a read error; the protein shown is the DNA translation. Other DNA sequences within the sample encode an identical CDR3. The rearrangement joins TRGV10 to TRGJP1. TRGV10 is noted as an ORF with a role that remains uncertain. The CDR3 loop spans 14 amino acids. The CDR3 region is CAAWDYTTGWLKIF. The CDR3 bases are TGTGCTGCGTGGGATTATACCACTGGTTGGCTCAAGATATTT.

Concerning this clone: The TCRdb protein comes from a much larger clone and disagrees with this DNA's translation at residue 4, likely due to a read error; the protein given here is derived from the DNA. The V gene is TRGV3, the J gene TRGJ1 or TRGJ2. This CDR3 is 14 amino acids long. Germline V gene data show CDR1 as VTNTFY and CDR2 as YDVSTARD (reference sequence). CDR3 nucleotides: TGTGCCACCTGTGACAGGCCGGGGTATTATAAGAAACTCTTT. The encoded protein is CATCDRPGYYKKLF.

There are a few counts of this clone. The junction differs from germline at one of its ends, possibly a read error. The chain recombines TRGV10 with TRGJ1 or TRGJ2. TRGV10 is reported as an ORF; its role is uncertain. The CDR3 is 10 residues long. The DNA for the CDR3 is TGCGCGGGATCGGGGTATAAGAAACTCTTT. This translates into CAGSGYKKLF.

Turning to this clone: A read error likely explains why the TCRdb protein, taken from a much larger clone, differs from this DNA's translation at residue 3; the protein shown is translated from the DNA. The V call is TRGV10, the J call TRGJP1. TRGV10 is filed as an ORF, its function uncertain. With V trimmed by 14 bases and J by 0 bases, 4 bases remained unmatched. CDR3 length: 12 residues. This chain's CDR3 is CATDTTGWFKIF. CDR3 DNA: TGTGCTACGGATACCACTGGTTGGTTCAAGATATTT.

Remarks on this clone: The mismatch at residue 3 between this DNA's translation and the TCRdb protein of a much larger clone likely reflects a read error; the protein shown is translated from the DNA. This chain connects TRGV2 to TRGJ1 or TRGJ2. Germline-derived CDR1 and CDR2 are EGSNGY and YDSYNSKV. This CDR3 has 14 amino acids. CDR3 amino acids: CAAWDGPSYYKKLF. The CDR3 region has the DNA TGTGCCGCCTGGGACGGGCCGTCTTATTATAAGAAACTCTTT.

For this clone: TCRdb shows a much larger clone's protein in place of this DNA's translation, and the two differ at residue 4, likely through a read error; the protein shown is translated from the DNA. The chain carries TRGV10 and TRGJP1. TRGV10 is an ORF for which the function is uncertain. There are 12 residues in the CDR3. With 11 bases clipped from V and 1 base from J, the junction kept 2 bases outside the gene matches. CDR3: CAAVTTGWFKIF. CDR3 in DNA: TGTGCTGCGGTTACCACTGGTTGGTTCAAGATATTT.

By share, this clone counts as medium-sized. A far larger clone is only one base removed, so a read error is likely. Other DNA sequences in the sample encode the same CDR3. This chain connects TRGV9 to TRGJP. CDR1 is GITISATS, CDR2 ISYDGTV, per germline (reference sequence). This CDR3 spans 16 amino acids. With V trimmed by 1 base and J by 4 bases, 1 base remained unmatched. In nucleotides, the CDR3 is TGTGCCTTGTGGGAGGTACAAGAGTTGGGCAAAAAAATCAAGGTATTT. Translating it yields CALWEVQELGKKIKVF.

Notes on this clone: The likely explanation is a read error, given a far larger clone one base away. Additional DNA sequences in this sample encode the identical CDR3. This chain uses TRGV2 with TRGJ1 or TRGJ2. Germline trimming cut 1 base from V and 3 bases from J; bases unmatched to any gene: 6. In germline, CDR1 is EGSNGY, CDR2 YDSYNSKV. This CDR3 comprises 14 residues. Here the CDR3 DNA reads TGTGCCACCTGGGACGGACCGTCTTATTATAAGAAACTCTTT. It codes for CATWDGPSYYKKLF.

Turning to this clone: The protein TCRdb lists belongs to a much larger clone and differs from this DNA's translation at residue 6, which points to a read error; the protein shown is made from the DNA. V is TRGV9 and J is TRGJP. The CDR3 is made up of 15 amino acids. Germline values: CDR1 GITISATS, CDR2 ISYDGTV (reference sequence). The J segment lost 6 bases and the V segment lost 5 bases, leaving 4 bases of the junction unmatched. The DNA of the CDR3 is TGTGCCTTGTGGGCCGCAGAGTTGGGCAAAAAAATCAAGGTATTT. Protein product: CALWAAELGKKIKVF.

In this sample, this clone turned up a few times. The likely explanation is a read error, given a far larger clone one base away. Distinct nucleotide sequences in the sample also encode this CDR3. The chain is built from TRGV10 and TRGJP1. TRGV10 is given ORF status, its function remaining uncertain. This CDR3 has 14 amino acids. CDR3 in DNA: TGTGCGGCGTGGGATTATACCACTGGTTGGTTCAAGATATTT. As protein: CAAWDYTTGWFKIF.

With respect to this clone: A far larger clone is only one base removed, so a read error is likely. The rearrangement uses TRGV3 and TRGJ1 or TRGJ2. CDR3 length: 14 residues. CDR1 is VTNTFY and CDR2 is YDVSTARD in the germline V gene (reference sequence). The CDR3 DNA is TGTGCCACTTGGGACAGGCCGGGGTATTATAAGAAACTCTTT. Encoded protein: CATWDRPGYYKKLF.

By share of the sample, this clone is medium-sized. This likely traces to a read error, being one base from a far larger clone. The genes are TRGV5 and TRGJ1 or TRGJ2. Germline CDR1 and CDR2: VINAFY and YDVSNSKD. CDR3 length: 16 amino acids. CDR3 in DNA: TGTGCCACCTGGGACAGGCCCGGGCTACTTTATTATAAGAAGCTCTTT. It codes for CATWDRPGLLYYKKLF.

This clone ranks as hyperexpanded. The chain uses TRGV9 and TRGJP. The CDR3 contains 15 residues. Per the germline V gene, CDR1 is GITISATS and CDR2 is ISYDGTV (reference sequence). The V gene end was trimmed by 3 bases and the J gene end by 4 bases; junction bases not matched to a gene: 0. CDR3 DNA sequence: TGTGCCTTGTGGGAGCAAGAGTTGGGCAAAAAAATCAAGGTATTT. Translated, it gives CALWEQELGKKIKVF.

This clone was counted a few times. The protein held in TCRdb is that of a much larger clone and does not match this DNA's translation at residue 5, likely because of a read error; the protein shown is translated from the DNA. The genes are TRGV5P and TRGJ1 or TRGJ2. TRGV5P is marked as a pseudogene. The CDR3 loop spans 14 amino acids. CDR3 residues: CATWGRPGYYKKLF. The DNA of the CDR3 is TGTGCCACCTGGGGCAGGCCGGGGTATTATAAGAAACTCTTT.

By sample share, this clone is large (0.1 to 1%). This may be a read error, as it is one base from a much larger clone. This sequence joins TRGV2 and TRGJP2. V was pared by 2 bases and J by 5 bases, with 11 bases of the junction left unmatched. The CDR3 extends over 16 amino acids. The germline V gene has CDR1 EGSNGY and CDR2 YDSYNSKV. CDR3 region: CATWDERCGSDWIKTF. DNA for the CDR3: TGTGCCACCTGGGACGAGCGGTGCGGAAGTGATTGGATCAAGACGTTT.

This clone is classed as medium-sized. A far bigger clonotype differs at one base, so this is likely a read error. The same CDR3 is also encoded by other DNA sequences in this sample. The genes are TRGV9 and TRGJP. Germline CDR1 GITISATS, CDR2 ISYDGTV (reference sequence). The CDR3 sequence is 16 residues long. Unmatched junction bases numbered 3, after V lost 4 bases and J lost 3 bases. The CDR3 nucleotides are TGTGCCTTGTGGGAAGTGCAAGAGTTGGGCAAAAAAATCAAGGTATTT. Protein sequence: CALWEVQELGKKIKVF.

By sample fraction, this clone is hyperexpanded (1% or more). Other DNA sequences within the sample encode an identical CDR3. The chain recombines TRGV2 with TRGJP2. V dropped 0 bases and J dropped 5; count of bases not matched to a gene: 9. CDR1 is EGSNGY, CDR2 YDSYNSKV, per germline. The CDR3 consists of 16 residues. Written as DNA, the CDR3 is TGTGCCACCTGGGACGGGCGGTGCGGAAGTGATTGGATCAAGACGTTT. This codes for CATWDGRCGSDWIKTF.